This record covers a single TCR beta chain. Its antigen remains unidentified. This record belongs to a study of response to subunit inactivated influenza vaccine. Broader study findings: Each seasonal influenza vaccination recruits few new T cells, the authors suggested.

MiXCR, applied by TCRdb to the RT-PCR reads, yields one record per CDR3 protein. The sample consists of 700,000 to 800,000 distinct CDR3 sequences, around 18% of them appearing once. The clonotype originates from a man in his fifties who received an inactivated influenza vaccine. The sample in question was PBMCs from blood, obtained roughly 5 days after vaccination.

For the CDR3, the DNA is TGCAGTGCTCAAAGAGAGGCCAAGCGGAATTCACCCCTCCACTTT. Its translation: CSAQREAKRNSPLHF. J is TRBJ1-6 and V is TRBV20-1; D remains ambiguous. Trimming removed 5 bases at V and 7 bases at J, with 18 bases between. There are 15 residues in the CDR3. Germline values: CDR1 DFQATT, CDR2 SNEGSKA (reference sequence).